Following are 18 T cell receptor beta chains from one sample sequenced in a study of cytomegalovirus exposure and HLA in healthy donors. Assay: immunoSEQ multiplex PCR; the TCRdb copy retains only in-frame clones and omits some. This repertoire shows approximately 150,000 clones, about 89% found once; its top ten account for about 3.5%. The specimen was PBMCs. These TCRs come from a woman aged 18-29 years in good health and CMV-seropositive.

This chain joins TRBV18 and TRBJ2-1, with 7 bases aligning to TRBD1. CDR1 is KGHSH and CDR2 is LQKENI in the germline V gene. The CDR3 length is 13 residues. Trimming removed 4 bases from V and 5 bases from J; junction bases left unmatched: 2. The CDR3 loop reads CASSRDRHNEQFF. CDR3 bases: TGTGCCAGCTCACGGGACAGACACAATGAGCAGTTCTTC.

This chain joins TRBV14 and TRBJ1-2; D unclear. V was cut by 3 bases and J by 0 bases, with 11 bases left in between. CDR1 is SGHDN and CDR2 is FVKESK in the germline V gene. The CDR3 consists of 15 residues. The CDR3 nucleotides are TGTGCCAGCAGCCAGGAGGCCGGAGCTAACTATGGCTACACCTTC. It is translated as CASSQEAGANYGYTF.

The gene calls are TRBV6-1 and TRBJ1-1, with D perhaps matching TRBD1 (5 bases). The CDR3 contains 14 residues. Trimming pared 6 bases from V and 1 base from J, leaving 12 bases between. From germline, CDR1 is MNHNS and CDR2 SASEGT. The CDR3 bases are TGTGCCAGCAGGAACCTCGGACAGAACACTGAAGCTTTCTTT. Amino acids: CASRNLGQNTEAFF.

The chain combines TRBV9 with TRBJ2-2; D call uncertain. This CDR3 has 13 amino acids. Germline lookup yields CDR1 SGDLS and CDR2 YYNGEE. The V gene lost 0 bases and the J gene lost 5 bases, with 5 bases spanning the gap. The CDR3 DNA follows: TGTGCCAGCAGCGTAGGTGAGACCGGGGAGCTGTTTTTT. It is translated as CASSVGETGELFF.

This clone was found a few times. The genes are TRBV19 and TRBJ2-7; weak D call: TRBD2 (6 bases). The length of the CDR3 is 17 residues. V was shortened by 2 bases and J by 7 bases, with 24 bases between the two germline ends. Germline V lookup: CDR1 LNHDA, CDR2 SQIVND (reference sequence). The CDR3 region is CASSISGWGVGEGEQYF. DNA for the CDR3: TGTGCCAGTAGTATATCAGGTTGGGGGGTTGGAGAAGGAGAGCAGTACTTC.

The rearrangement uses TRBV5-4 and TRBJ2-3, with D uncertain. CDR3 size: 13 residues. The germline V gene encodes CDR1 SGHNT and CDR2 YYREEE (reference sequence). The V gene lost 0 bases and the J gene lost 3 bases, with 5 bases spanning the gap. The CDR3 sequence is CASSLVGTDTQYF. Here the CDR3 DNA reads TGTGCCAGCAGCTTGGTCGGGACAGATACGCAGTATTTT. Together with reference TRBV5-4 and TRBJ2-3, the CDR3 gives the full variable domain: ETGVTQSPTHLIKTRGQQVTLRCSSQSGHNTVSWYQQALGQGPQFIFQYYREEENGRGNFPPRFSGLQFPNYSSELNVNALELDDSALYLCASSLVGTDTQYFGPGTRLTVL.

The chain's CDR3 is CASSYRDTLLDEQYF. CDR3 DNA sequence: TGTGCCAGCAGTTACCGGGACACCCTCCTTGACGAGCAGTACTTC. The chain combines TRBV6-5 with TRBJ2-7, with D perhaps TRBD1 (6 bases). The CDR3 sequence is 15 residues long. Trimming removed 2 bases from V and 5 bases from J, with 16 bases in between. Germline loops: CDR1 MNHEY, CDR2 SVGAGI.

The chain is built from TRBV7-6 and TRBJ1-1; TRBD1 might be the D (5 bases). Trimming cost V 1 base and J 8 bases, with 8 bases left between them. Looked up from germline, CDR1 is SGHVS and CDR2 is FNYEAQ. CDR3 length: 12 amino acids. CDR3 in DNA: TGTGCCAGCAGCTTAGATCGGGGGGAAGCTTTCTTT. This encodes CASSLDRGEAFF.

The chain employs TRBV2 and TRBJ2-5; 9 positions agree with TRBD1. Germline V CDR1 and CDR2: SNHLY, FYNNEI. With V trimmed by 6 bases and J by 2 bases, 4 bases remained unmatched. The CDR3 has 14 amino acids. As DNA, the CDR3 is TGTGCCAGCAGACCCGACAGGGGGCAAGAGACCCAGTACTTC. It translates to CASRPDRGQETQYF.

This chain links TRBV5-8 with TRBJ1-2, with D perhaps matching TRBD1 (6 bases). This CDR3 region has 15 residues. Germline V gene lookup returns CDR1 SGHTS and CDR2 YDEGEE. V was trimmed by 1 base and J by 7 bases, leaving 17 bases between them. The CDR3 region is CASSLRRRGASGYTF. CDR3 in DNA: TGTGCCAGCAGCTTGCGTCGTCGGGGGGCATCTGGCTACACCTTC.

This CDR3 is CASSLELAGGSGSTDTQYF. In DNA form, the CDR3 reads TGTGCCAGCAGCTTGGAACTAGCGGGAGGATCGGGTAGCACAGATACGCAGTATTTT. The chain is built from TRBV5-8 and TRBJ2-3; TRBD2 agrees at 12 bases. CDR1 SGHTS and CDR2 YDEGEE come from the germline V gene. V trimming: 0 bases; J trimming: 0 bases; junction bases outside the gene matches: 8. The CDR3 has 19 residues.

This rearrangement joins TRBV11-3 to TRBJ2-1; TRBD1 matches at 7 bases. The V segment lost 0 bases and the J segment 6 bases; nucleotides outside the gene matches: 17. CDR3 length: 19 amino acids. Per the germline V gene, CDR1 is SGHNT and CDR2 is YENEEA. The CDR3 nucleotides are TGTGCCAGCAGCTTAGATCACCCCCGACAGGGTGGACGGCCCAATGAGCAGTTCTTC. This sequence encodes CASSLDHPRQGGRPNEQFF.

The count of this clone is one. The rearrangement uses TRBV11-3 and TRBJ1-1; 9 nucleotides match TRBD1. The V and J ends lost 4 bases and 8 bases, in that order; junction bases with no gene match: 2. CDR1 and CDR2 (germline): SGHNT, YENEEA. The CDR3 runs to 12 residues. CDR3 in DNA: TGTGCCAGCAGCTGGGGACAGGGAGAAGCTTTCTTT. This sequence encodes CASSWGQGEAFF.

The chain is built from TRBV9 and TRBJ2-1; D unclear. Germline lookup yields CDR1 SGDLS and CDR2 YYNGEE. CDR3 size: 16 residues. The V end was cut by 5 bases, the J end by 6 bases, with 21 bases between. The chain's CDR3 is CASSQSVPSPANEQFF. The CDR3 coding sequence is TGTGCCAGCAGTCAAAGCGTTCCATCCCCCGCCAATGAGCAGTTCTTC.

The genes are TRBV6-6 and TRBJ1-5; 9 nucleotides line up with TRBD1. This CDR3 comprises 16 residues. CDR1 is MNHNY and CDR2 is SVGAGI in the germline V gene (reference sequence). Germline trimming cut 0 bases from V and 6 bases from J; bases unmatched to any gene: 6. The CDR3 bases are TGTGCCAGCAGTTACTCGACACAGGGGGCCCCTCAGCCCCAGCATTTT. Its protein is CASSYSTQGAPQPQHF.

The chain joins TRBV7-8 to TRBJ2-1, with TRBD1 matching 8 bases. CDR3 length: 13 residues. Germline lookup yields CDR1 SGHVS and CDR2 FQNEAQ. Germline trimming cut 3 bases from V and 7 bases from J; bases unmatched to any gene: 2. The DNA for the CDR3 is TGTGCCAGCAGCTTTGACAGGGGTAATGAGCAGTTCTTC. This codes for CASSFDRGNEQFF.

The chain uses TRBV7-2 and TRBJ2-3; D gene unclear. The CDR3 has 14 residues. The V gene's germline CDR1 is SGHTA and CDR2 FQGNSA. Trimming shortened V by 5 bases and J by 6 bases, and 15 bases separated the two germline ends. Here the CDR3 reads CASSPPESWDTQYF. CDR3 DNA: TGTGCCAGCAGCCCCCCCGAGTCGTGGGATACGCAGTATTTT.

J is TRBJ2-3 and V is TRBV6-8, with D possibly TRBD2 on 6 matching bases. V dropped 1 base and J dropped 2 bases, with 10 bases sitting between them. The CDR3 loop spans 15 amino acids. Germline V lookup: CDR1 MNHGY, CDR2 SAAAGT. Written as DNA, the CDR3 is TGTGCCAGCAGTTACTTTGGGACTCCCACAGATACGCAGTATTTT. Its protein product is CASSYFGTPTDTQYF.